These 8 T cell receptor beta chains originate from one sample sequenced in a study of cytomegalovirus exposure and HLA in healthy donors. Primers: 60 Vbeta forward and 13 Jbeta reverse. The assay was immunoSEQ multiplex PCR, and TCRdb's table has in-frame clones only and misses some. There are about 110,000 clones in the sample, with 0.59% held by the top ten. The sequenced sample consisted of PBMCs. The source is a man aged 45-60 years in good health and CMV-seronegative.

The chain has TRBV2 and TRBJ1-2; possibly TRBD1 for D (5 bases). CDR3 length: 14 residues. Trimming stripped 3 bases from V and 2 bases from J, with 10 bases between. The germline gives CDR1 SNHLY, CDR2 FYNNEI. The CDR3 DNA follows: TGTGCCAGCAGTGACCAGGGCGAGAACTATGGCTACACCTTC. This sequence encodes CASSDQGENYGYTF.

This chain joins TRBV7-8 and TRBJ2-1; 9 bases agree with TRBD2. Germline V gene lookup returns CDR1 SGHVS and CDR2 FQNEAQ. The CDR3 consists of 13 residues. J lost 10 bases, V lost 5 bases, and 6 bases had no gene match. CDR3 region: CASSPGLASEQFF. The DNA of the CDR3 is TGTGCCAGCAGCCCCGGACTAGCGAGCGAGCAGTTCTTC.

The rearrangement links TRBV19 to TRBJ2-1, with D maybe TRBD2 (7 bases). Germline V gene sequence: CDR1 LNHDA, CDR2 SQIVND (reference sequence). The CDR3 is 21 residues long. V gave up 1 base and J gave up 1 base, with 26 bases separating them. Here the CDR3 DNA reads TGTGCCAGTAGTATAGCGCTGGGGGCTAGCGGTCTCGAAAGTTCCTACAATGAGCAGTTCTTC. Translated, it gives CASSIALGASGLESSYNEQFF. The full variable domain, with the rest looked up from reference TRBV19 and TRBJ2-1, is DGGITQSPKYLFRKEGQNVTLSCEQNLNHDAMYWYRQDPGQGLRLIYYSQIVNDFQKGDIAEGYSVSREKKESFPLTVTSAQKNPTAFYLCASSIALGASGLESSYNEQFFGPGTRLTVL.

V usage is TRBV20-1 and J usage is TRBJ2-7; D uncertain. The CDR3 runs to 11 residues. Germline V gene data show CDR1 as DFQATT and CDR2 as SNEGSKA (reference sequence). Between the trimmed V and J ends, which lost 8 bases and 4 bases, there was a span of 12 bases. CDR3 region: CSLGPIYEQYF. For the CDR3, the DNA is TGCAGTCTGGGCCCCATTTACGAGCAGTACTTC.

The chain has TRBV18 and TRBJ2-7, with 7 bases matching TRBD2. Germline V gene lookup returns CDR1 KGHSH and CDR2 LQKENI. The CDR3 has 17 amino acids. J lost 1 base, V lost 6 bases, and 15 bases had no gene match. CDR3 sequence: CASSPTRDAGVSYEQYF. The CDR3 DNA reads as TGTGCCAGCTCCCCGACTCGGGATGCGGGGGTATCCTACGAGCAGTACTTC.

The rearrangement joins TRBV23-1 to TRBJ2-1, with TRBD2 as a possible D gene (5 bases). TRBV23-1 is classed as an ORF, of uncertain function. The CDR3 length is 13 residues. Between the trimmed V and J ends, which lost 4 bases and 8 bases, there was a span of 12 bases. The CDR3 region is CASSRGGRDEQFF. The CDR3 DNA sequence: TGCGCCAGCAGTCGAGGAGGCCGGGATGAGCAGTTCTTC.

This chain links TRBV19 with TRBJ1-3; 8 bases match TRBD1. Losses at the gene ends were 5 bases for V and 0 bases for J; bases not matched to a gene: 6. The CDR3 runs to 16 residues. Germline CDR1 reads LNHDA; CDR2 reads SQIVND (reference sequence). CDR3 protein: CASSLDRVYSGNTIYF. CDR3 nucleotide sequence: TGTGCCAGTAGTCTGGACAGGGTCTACTCTGGAAACACCATATATTTT.

The chain uses TRBV4-3 and TRBJ2-7, with TRBD1 identical over 7 bases. Losses at the gene ends were 2 bases for V and 3 bases for J; bases not matched to a gene: 7. The CDR3 loop spans 15 amino acids. Germline V CDR1 and CDR2: LGHNA, YSLEER. The CDR3 DNA is TGCGCCAGCAGCCAAATGAGGGGGCTAAGCTACGAGCAGTACTTC. Amino acid sequence: CASSQMRGLSYEQYF.